This paragraph reports one TCR beta chain. The V end was cut by 3 bases, the J end by 2 bases, with 10 bases between. Germline-derived CDR1 and CDR2 are MDHEN and SYDVKM. The CDR3 consists of 14 residues. The data derive from a study of shared T cell receptors in the human thymus. Sequencing used immunoSEQ multiplex PCR; TCRdb keeps in-frame clones, though not all of them. The table records more than 300,000 clones, roughly 94% of them present only once. The sequenced sample consisted of thymocytes. The sequence derives from a human donor. The chain couples TRBV28 to TRBJ1-1; D unclear. This CDR3 is CASSLVRDNTEAFF. The DNA for the CDR3 is TGTGCCAGCAGTTTGGTGAGGGATAACACTGAAGCTTTCTTT.